A selection of T cell receptor beta chains follows, all from one sample in a study of blood T cell repertoires in COVID-19. TCRdb's copy holds only in-frame clones and misses some; the assay was immunoSEQ multiplex PCR. This sample has roughly 430,000 clones, with nearly 90% found just once. Sample: PBMCs or T cells enriched from blood (not recorded which). Receptors were obtained from a woman younger than 35 who had been exposed to COVID-19. The CDR3 runs from the conserved cysteine through the conserved F or W.

V gene | CDR3 protein
TRBV18 | CASSPSLRDKGGNSPLHF
TRBV7-9 | CASSLKPTAGGPDTQYF
TRBV27 | CASRPGQVGGEQYF
TRBV7-3 | CASSSPASGGTQYF
TRBV5-1 | CASSLVTSGSYEQYF
TRBV28 | CASSFETPKIGNTIYF
TRBV11-2 | CASSLEGGNYGYTF
TRBV5-1 | CASSLEAGRGTGELFF
TRBV5-6 | CASSRPSGGASYEQYF
TRBV7-2 | CASSLRLAGITDTQYF
TRBV11-3 | CASARTSGNNEQFF
TRBV7-9 | CASSLTPGPGNTEAFF
TRBV28 | CASQPRGPPSSGANVLTF
TRBV2 | CASSGDGGTDTQYF
TRBV19 | CASTTGGETQYF
TRBV11-3 | CASSLDSLPHGTNEKLFF
TRBV10-3 | CAISESIPGALTEAFF
TRBV5-8 | CASSLAGRGLSEAFF
TRBV12-3/TRBV12-4 | CASRYTDTQYF
TRBV10-2 | CASIPITSGSYEQYF
TRBV7-9 | CASSFSGTSGGADEQFF
TRBV4-1 | CASSQTTGVVSNSPLHF
TRBV19 | CASSPGQGTQIAKNIQYF
TRBV6-4 | CASSDGAESSYEQYF
TRBV28 | CASSMTGFGYTF
TRBV6-5 | CASRPGQMNTEAFF
TRBV27 | CASSSQFNSPLHF
TRBV28 | CASRSSGNTIYF
TRBV7-7 | CASSLGTSGYNEQFF
TRBV7-9 | CASSLRAEAFF
TRBV2 | CASMPWTSGANVLTF
TRBV12-3/TRBV12-4 | CASSLSRGGYTF
TRBV2 | CASRETGGASGAFF